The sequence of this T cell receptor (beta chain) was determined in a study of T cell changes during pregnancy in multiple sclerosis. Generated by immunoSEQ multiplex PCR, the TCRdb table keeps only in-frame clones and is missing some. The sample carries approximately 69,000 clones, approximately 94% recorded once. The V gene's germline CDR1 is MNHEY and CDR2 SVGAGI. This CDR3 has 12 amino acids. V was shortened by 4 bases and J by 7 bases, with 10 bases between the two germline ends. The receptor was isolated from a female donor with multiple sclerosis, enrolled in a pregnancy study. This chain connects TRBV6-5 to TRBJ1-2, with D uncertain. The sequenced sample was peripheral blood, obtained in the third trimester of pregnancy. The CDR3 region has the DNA TGTGCCAGCAGTTCCAAAGACTCTGGCTACACCTTC. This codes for CASSSKDSGYTF.